This TCR beta chain was sequenced during a study of molecular identifiers for immune sequencing clone quantification. The ends lost 5 bases at V and 7 bases at J; junction bases unmatched: 17. Germline V gives CDR1 SGHVS, CDR2 FNYEAQ. This CDR3 is built from 17 residues. One entry per CDR3 protein results from TCRdb running MiXCR on the PCR reads. The sample has about 630,000 distinct CDR3 sequences; about 25% are singletons. In regard to this clonotype: This CDR3 is missing its conserved last phenylalanine or tryptophan, likely due to a read error.

The receptor was isolated from a human donor in good health. Some libraries in this study had Jurkat cell RNA spiked in. Sequencing was done on a sample of naive CD8+ T cells from blood, with Jurkat cell RNA spiked in. Documented subset: FACS-sorted CD8+CD4-CCR7+CD45RA+ naive T cells. V is TRBV7-6 and J is TRBJ2-3; 8 positions match TRBD2. The CDR3 region is CASSPSLAGEPSYTQYL. CDR3 nucleotide sequence: TGTGCCAGCAGCCCCTCGCTAGCGGGTGAACCCAGCTATACGCAGTATCTT.